This TCR beta chain was recovered during a study of T cell responses to AZD1222 COVID-19 vaccine. This table comes from immunoSEQ multiplex PCR, and its TCRdb copy is limited to in-frame clones, with some not included. The sample holds 200,000 to 250,000 clones, 90% to 95% seen once. Study outcomes and limitations: At 160-218 and 743-854, vaccine-associated CD4 TCRs were dominant, and they spanned spike. Scientists sampled the repertoires only once the peak T cell response had passed.

The CDR3 totals 12 residues. With V trimmed by 8 bases and J by 5 bases, 5 bases remained unmatched. Germline assignment: CDR1 LNHDA and CDR2 SQIVND (reference sequence). Note on this clone: The antigen remains unidentified.

This sequence originates from an adult who received the MenACWY meningococcal vaccine as a control. The chain is built from TRBV19 and TRBJ1-1, with 7 bases that match TRBD1. The sequencing used peripheral blood, collected 28 days after the second dose of the MenACWY control vaccine. CDR3 DNA: TGTGCCAGTGCGACAGGGCTGACTGAAGCTTTCTTT. Translating it yields CASATGLTEAFF.